The sequence of this T cell receptor (beta chain) was determined in a study of CXCR3-negative and CXCR3-positive naive CD8 T cells. In the study overall: Per library, roughly 1.4 +/- 0.3 million reads; some 140 million TRB reads overall.

Study-wide results and caveats: Naive CXCR3-positive and CXCR3-negative cells shared similar TRBV-TRBJ usage, unlike memory cells. TRB CDR3s were more hydrophobic in CXCR3-positive than in CXCR3-negative naive cells. Memory CD8+ cells showed much lower diversity, while both naive subsets displayed comparably high diversity.

Each CD8+ T cell subset was flow-sorted in triplicate. Every sort contained around 310,000 cells. Concerning this clonotype: Its antigen is undetermined.

The CDR3 runs 13 residues. Germline lookup yields CDR1 SQVTM and CDR2 ANQGSEA. TRB cDNA was prepared as libraries by UMI-labeled 5' RACE. TCRdb reprocessed the 5' RACE reads and keeps a single row for each CDR3 protein, giving no DNA. The sample table sets out some 47,000 distinct CDR3 sequences. The sequenced material came from naive CXCR3+ CD8+ T cells from blood. Subset given: CD45RO-CCR7+CD27+CD95- naive CD8+ T cells expressing CXCR3 (TNR3+). The rearrangement uses TRBV29-1 and TRBJ2-1. The clonotype was recovered from a human donor in good health. Some clones in this sample may be carry-over from other donors' samples. CDR3 residues: CSVAGGSYNEQFF.